This T cell receptor beta chain was sequenced in a study of cytomegalovirus exposure and HLA in healthy donors. Whole-study findings and limits: Sequencing depth roughly uniform across donors was assumed in presence/absence analyses. Being productive about 87% or about 30% of the time was typical of most TCR beta V segments in an earlier analysis.

Turning to this clone: Its antigen is unknown.

V shed 5 bases, J shed 2 bases, and the junction held 6 bases outside the gene matches. The CDR3 has 15 residues. Germline CDR1 is MRHNA and CDR2 is SNTAGT. Primers included in the PCR were 60 Vbeta and 13 Jbeta primers. Data came from immunoSEQ multiplex PCR; TCRdb stores just in-frame clones and leaves some out. The sample contains about 170,000 clones, over 70% of which appear only once. This clonotype originated in a female donor in good health and CMV-seronegative. Sequencing was carried out using PBMCs. V usage is TRBV6-4 and J usage is TRBJ2-3; 8 nucleotides match TRBD1. The CDR3 is CASSRQGTHTDTQYF. In nucleotides, the CDR3 is TGTGCCAGCAGTCGACAGGGGACTCACACAGATACGCAGTATTTT.